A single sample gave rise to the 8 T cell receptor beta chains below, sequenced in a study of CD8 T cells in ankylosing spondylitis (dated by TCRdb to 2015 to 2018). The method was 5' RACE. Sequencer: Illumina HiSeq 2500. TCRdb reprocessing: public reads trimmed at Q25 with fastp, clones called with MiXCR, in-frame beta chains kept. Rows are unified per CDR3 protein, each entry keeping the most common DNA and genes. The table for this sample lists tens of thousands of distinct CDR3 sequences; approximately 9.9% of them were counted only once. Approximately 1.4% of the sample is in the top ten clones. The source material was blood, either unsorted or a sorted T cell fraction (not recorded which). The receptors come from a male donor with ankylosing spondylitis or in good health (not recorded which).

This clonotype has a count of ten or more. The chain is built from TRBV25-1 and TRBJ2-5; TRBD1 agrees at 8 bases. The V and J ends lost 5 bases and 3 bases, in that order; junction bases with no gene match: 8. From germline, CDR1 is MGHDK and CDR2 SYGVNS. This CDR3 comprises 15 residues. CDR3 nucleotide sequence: TGTGCCAGCAGTTGGGACAGGAGGAGGGAAGAGACCCAGTACTTC. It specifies CASSWDRRREETQYF.

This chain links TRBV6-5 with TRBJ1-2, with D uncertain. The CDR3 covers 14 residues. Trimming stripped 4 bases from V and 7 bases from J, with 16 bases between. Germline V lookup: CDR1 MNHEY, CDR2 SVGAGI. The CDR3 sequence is CASSSWTGGAGYTF. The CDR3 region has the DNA TGTGCCAGCAGTTCCTGGACGGGAGGTGCTGGCTACACCTTC.

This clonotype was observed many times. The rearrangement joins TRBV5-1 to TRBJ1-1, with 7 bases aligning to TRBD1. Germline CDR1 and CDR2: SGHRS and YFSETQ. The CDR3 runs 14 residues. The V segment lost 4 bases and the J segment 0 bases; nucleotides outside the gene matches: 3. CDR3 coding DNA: TGCGCCAGCAGCCAGGGACAGTTGAACACTGAAGCTTTCTTT. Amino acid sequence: CASSQGQLNTEAFF.

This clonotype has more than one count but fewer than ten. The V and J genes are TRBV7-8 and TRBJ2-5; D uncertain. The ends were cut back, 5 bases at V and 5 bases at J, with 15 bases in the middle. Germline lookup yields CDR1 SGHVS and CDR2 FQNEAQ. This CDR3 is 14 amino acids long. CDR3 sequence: CASSARAQFETQYF. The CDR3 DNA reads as TGTGCCAGCAGCGCCCGGGCCCAATTCGAGACCCAGTACTTC.

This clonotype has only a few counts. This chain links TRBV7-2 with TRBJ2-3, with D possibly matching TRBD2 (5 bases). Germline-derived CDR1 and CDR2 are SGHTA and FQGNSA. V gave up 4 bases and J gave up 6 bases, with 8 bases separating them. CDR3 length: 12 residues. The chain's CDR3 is CASSSLADTQYF. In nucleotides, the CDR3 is TGTGCCAGCAGCTCTTTAGCGGATACGCAGTATTTT. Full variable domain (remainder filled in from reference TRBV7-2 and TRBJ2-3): GAGVSQSPSNKVTEKGKDVELRCDPISGHTALYWYRQSLGQGLEFLIYFQGNSAPDKSGLPSDRFSAERTGGSVSTLTIQRTQQEDSAVYLCASSSLADTQYFGPGTRLTVL.

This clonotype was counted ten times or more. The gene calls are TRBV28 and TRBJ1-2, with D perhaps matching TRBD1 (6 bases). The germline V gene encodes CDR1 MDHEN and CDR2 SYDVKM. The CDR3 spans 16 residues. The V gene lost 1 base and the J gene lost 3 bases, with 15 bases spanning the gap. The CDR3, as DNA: TGTGCCAGCAGTTTATATGGCGGGGGCCGTCACTATGGCTACACCTTC. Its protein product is CASSLYGGGRHYGYTF.

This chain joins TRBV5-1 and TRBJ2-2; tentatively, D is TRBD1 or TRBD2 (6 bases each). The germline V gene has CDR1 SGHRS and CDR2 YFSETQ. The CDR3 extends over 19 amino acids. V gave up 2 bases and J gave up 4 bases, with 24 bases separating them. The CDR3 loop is CASSFRPKGGNPSTGELFF. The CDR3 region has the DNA TGCGCCAGCAGCTTTCGGCCTAAGGGGGGAAACCCGAGCACCGGGGAGCTGTTTTTT.

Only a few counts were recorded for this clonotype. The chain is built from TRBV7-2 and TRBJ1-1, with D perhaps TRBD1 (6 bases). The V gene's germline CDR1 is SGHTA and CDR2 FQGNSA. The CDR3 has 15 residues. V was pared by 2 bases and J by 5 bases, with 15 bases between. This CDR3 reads CASSLTGGRRTEAFF. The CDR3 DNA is TGTGCCAGCAGCTTAACCGGGGGCAGGAGGACTGAAGCTTTCTTT.